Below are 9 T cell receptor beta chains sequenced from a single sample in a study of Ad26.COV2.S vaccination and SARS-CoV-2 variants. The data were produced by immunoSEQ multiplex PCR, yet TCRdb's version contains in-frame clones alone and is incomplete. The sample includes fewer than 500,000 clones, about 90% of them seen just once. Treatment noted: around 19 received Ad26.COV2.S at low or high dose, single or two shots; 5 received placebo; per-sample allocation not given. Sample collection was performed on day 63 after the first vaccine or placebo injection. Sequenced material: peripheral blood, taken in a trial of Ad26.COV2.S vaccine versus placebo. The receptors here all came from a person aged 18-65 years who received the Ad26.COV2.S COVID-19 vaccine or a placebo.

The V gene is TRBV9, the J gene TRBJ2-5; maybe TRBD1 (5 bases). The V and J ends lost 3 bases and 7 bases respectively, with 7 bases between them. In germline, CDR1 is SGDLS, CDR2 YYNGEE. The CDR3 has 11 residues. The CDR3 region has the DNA TGTGCCAGCAGCGCCCAGGGGACCCAGTACTTC. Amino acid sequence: CASSAQGTQYF.

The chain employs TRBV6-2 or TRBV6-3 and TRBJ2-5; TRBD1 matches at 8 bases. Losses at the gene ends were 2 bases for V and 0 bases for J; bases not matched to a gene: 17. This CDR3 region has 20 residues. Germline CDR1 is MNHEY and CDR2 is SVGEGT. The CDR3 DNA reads TGTGCCAGCAGTTACCAACAGGGGGTGAGCCCTTCTTGGTACCAAGAGACCCAGTACTTC. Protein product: CASSYQQGVSPSWYQETQYF.

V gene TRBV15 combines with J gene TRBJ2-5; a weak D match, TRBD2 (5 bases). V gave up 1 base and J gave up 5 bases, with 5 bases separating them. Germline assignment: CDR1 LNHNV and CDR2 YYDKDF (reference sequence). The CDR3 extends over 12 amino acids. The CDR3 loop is CATSRAGETQYF. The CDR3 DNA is TGTGCCACCAGCAGAGCGGGGGAGACCCAGTACTTC.

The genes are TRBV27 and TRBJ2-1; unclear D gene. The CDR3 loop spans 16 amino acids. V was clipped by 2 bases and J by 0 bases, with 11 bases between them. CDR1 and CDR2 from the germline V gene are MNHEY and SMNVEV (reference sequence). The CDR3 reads CASSLEARSSYNEQFF. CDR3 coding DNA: TGTGCCAGCAGTTTAGAGGCGCGGAGCTCCTACAATGAGCAGTTCTTC.

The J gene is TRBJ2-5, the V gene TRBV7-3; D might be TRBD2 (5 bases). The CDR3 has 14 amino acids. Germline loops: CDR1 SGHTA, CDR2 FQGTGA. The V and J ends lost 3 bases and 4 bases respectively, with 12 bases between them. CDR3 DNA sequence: TGTGCCAGCAGCTTTCCAGAGGGCAGAGAGACCCAGTACTTC. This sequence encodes CASSFPEGRETQYF. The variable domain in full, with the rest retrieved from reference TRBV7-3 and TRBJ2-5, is GAGVSQTPSNKVTEKGKYVELRCDPISGHTALYWYRQSLGQGPEFLIYFQGTGAADDSGLPNDRFFAVRPEGSVSTLKIQRTERGDSAVYLCASSFPEGRETQYFGPGTRLLVL.

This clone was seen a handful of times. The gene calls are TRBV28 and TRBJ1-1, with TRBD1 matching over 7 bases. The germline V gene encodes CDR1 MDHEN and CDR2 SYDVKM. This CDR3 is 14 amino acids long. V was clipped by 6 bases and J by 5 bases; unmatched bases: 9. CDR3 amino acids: CASRDFDRVTEAFF. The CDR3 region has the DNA TGTGCCAGCAGGGACTTCGACAGGGTGACTGAAGCTTTCTTT.

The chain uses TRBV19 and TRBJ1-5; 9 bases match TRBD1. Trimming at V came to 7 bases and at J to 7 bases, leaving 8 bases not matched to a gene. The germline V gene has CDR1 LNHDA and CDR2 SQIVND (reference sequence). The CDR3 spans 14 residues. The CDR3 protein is CASIHGQGTQPQHF. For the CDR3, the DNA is TGTGCCAGTATACACGGACAGGGGACCCAGCCCCAGCATTTT.

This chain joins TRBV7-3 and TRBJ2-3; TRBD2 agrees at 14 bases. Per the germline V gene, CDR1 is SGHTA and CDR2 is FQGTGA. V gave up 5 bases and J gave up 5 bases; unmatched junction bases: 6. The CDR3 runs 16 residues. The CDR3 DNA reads TGTGCCAGCAGCCCGACTAGCGGGAGGGCCGGAGATACGCAGTATTTT. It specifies CASSPTSGRAGDTQYF.

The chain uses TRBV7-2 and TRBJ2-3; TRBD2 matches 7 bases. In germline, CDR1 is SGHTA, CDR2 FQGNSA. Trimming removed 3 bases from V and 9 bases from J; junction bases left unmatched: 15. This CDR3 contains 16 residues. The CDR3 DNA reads TGTGCCAGCAGCTTTTTCGGTTCGGGAGGCCCACAGACGCAGTATTTT. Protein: CASSFFGSGGPQTQYF.